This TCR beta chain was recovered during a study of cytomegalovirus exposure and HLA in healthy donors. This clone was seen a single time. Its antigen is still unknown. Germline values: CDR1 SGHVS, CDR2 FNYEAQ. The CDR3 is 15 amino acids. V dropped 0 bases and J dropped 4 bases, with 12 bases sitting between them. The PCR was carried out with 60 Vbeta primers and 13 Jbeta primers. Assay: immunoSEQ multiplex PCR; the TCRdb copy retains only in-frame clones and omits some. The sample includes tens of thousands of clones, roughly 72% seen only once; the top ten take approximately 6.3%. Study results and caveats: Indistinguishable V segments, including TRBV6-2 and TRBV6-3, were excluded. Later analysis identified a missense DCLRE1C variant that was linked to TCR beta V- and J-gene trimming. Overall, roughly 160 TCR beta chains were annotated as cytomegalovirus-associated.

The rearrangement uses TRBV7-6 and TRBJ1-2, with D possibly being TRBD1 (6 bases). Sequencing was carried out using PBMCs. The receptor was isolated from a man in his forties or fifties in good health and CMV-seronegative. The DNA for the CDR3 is TGTGCCAGCAGCTTAGCGACAGGAGGTATCTATGGCTACACCTTC. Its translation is CASSLATGGIYGYTF.